By sample share, the clone carrying this T cell receptor (beta chain) is medium-sized. Its antigen is unidentified. Each TCR cDNA molecule bore a unique molecular identifier. MiXCR, applied by TCRdb to the 5' RACE reads, yields one record per CDR3 protein. The profile covers thousands of distinct CDR3 sequences, with 8.9% appearing a single time and approximately 26% taken by the ten largest. CDR1 and CDR2 (germline): SQVTM, ANQGSEA. V was shortened by 3 bases and J by 3 bases, with 12 bases between the two germline ends. This CDR3 is built from 13 residues. This sample's time point: sample taken at primary tumor resection. Whole RNA, isolated from tumor, nontumor lung or frozen PBMC, was sequenced without prior sorting. The data originate from a study of spatial heterogeneity in lung cancer. The overall study: Detection of beta-chain sequences consistently exceeded that of alpha-chain sequences.

Study results and caveats: The study found that expanded intratumoral alpha and beta TCR counts tracked tumor mutation counts.

The chain is built from TRBV29-1 and TRBJ2-7; D could derive from TRBD1 or TRBD2 (6 bases each). The specimen was lung tumor tissue, collected at surgery. This receptor was identified in a female donor with early-stage non-small cell lung cancer. Written as DNA, the CDR3 is TGCAGCGTTGACCCCGGGGGCCACTACGAGCAGTACTTC. Protein product: CSVDPGGHYEQYF.